The 28 T cell receptor beta chains given below trace back to one sample, sequenced in a study of chemoradiotherapy in HPV16-positive cancers. Generated by immunoSEQ multiplex PCR, the TCRdb table keeps only in-frame clones and is missing some. The profile shows more than 12,000 clones, around nine tenths of them singletons. Sample: blood, taken from a patient who underwent chemoradiotherapy. These receptors were taken from a human donor with HPV-associated anogenital cancer.

The chain recombines TRBV5-5 with TRBJ1-2; no clear D. The V gene lost 4 bases and the J gene lost 0 bases, with 13 bases spanning the gap. Germline CDR1 SGHKS, CDR2 YYEKEE (reference sequence). The CDR3 loop spans 15 amino acids. DNA of the CDR3: TGTGCCAGCAGCCGGGGAGGCCAGACTAACTATGGCTACACCTTC. The encoded protein is CASSRGGQTNYGYTF.

This chain links TRBV19 with TRBJ1-1; D remains ambiguous. Germline values: CDR1 LNHDA, CDR2 SQIVND (reference sequence). The V end lost 3 bases, the J end lost 0 bases, and 20 bases lay between the germline ends. This CDR3 has 18 amino acids. This chain's CDR3 is CASSIIRAGQVMNTEAFF. The DNA for the CDR3 is TGTGCCAGTAGTATCATCCGGGCAGGTCAGGTGATGAACACTGAAGCTTTCTTT. The whole variable domain, filled in from reference TRBV19 and TRBJ1-1, reads DGGITQSPKYLFRKEGQNVTLSCEQNLNHDAMYWYRQDPGQGLRLIYYSQIVNDFQKGDIAEGYSVSREKKESFPLTVTSAQKNPTAFYLCASSIIRAGQVMNTEAFFGQGTRLTVV.

The rearrangement links TRBV5-1 to TRBJ2-3; 8 positions match TRBD2. The CDR3 extends over 15 amino acids. The V segment lost 4 bases and the J segment 6 bases; nucleotides outside the gene matches: 10. CDR1 and CDR2 from the germline V gene are SGHRS and YFSETQ. DNA of the CDR3: TGCGCCAGCAGCAAAACGGGAGGGCCCGGGGATACGCAGTATTTT. Translated: CASSKTGGPGDTQYF.

This clone was observed a few times. The chain is built from TRBV2 and TRBJ1-5; 7 bases fit TRBD1. The CDR3 runs 13 residues. Trimming at V came to 4 bases and at J to 5 bases, leaving 2 bases not matched to a gene. Germline V lookup: CDR1 SNHLY, CDR2 FYNNEI. CDR3 DNA: TGTGCCAGCAGTGGGACAGGCTATCAGCCCCAGCATTTT. Its protein product is CASSGTGYQPQHF.

The chain carries TRBV6-1 and TRBJ2-5; unclear D gene. V was clipped by 4 bases and J by 2 bases, with 11 bases between them. This CDR3 region has 14 residues. Germline V gene data show CDR1 as MNHNS and CDR2 as SASEGT. CDR3 in amino acids: CASSGRHRQETQYF. In DNA, the CDR3 is TGTGCCAGCAGTGGCAGACATAGACAAGAGACCCAGTACTTC.

The chain employs TRBV5-1 and TRBJ1-2; D might be TRBD1 (5 bases). Germline-derived CDR1 and CDR2 are SGHRS and YFSETQ. The CDR3 contains 15 residues. V was pared by 0 bases and J by 7 bases, with 16 bases between. CDR3 nucleotide sequence: TGCGCCAGCAGCTTGGCCGTCAGGGATTACGGTGGCTACACCTTC. Its translation is CASSLAVRDYGGYTF.

The rearrangement links TRBV10-3 to TRBJ1-1; D is uncertain. This CDR3 spans 17 amino acids. Trimming shortened V by 3 bases and J by 5 bases, and 22 bases separated the two germline ends. Germline assignment: CDR1 ENHRY and CDR2 SYGVKD. CDR3 DNA: TGTGCCATCAGTGAAGGCGGCCTACGAGGGATAGGTACTGAAGCTTTCTTT. Protein product: CAISEGGLRGIGTEAFF.

This chain links TRBV2 with TRBJ1-1; 8 nucleotides line up with TRBD1. The CDR3 totals 15 residues. Germline V gives CDR1 SNHLY, CDR2 FYNNEI. Losses at the gene ends were 8 bases for V and 3 bases for J; bases not matched to a gene: 11. CDR3 bases: TGTGCCAGCGACAGGGGCACGATCACGGACACTGAAGCTTTCTTT. Translated: CASDRGTITDTEAFF.

The V gene is TRBV28, the J gene TRBJ1-1; D is ambiguous. Germline lookup yields CDR1 MDHEN and CDR2 SYDVKM. The CDR3 consists of 14 residues. The V end lost 5 bases, the J end lost 1 base, and 11 bases lay between the germline ends. CDR3 sequence (DNA): TGTGCCAGCAGTCTTCGGGCCTCGAACACTGAAGCTTTCTTT. This gives the protein CASSLRASNTEAFF.

The chain links TRBV5-1 to TRBJ1-3; D ambiguous. CDR1 is SGHRS and CDR2 is YFSETQ in the germline V gene. There are 15 residues in the CDR3. The V end lost 0 bases, the J end lost 0 bases, and 7 bases lay between the germline ends. CDR3 sequence: CASSLAVSSGNTIYF. The CDR3 DNA sequence: TGCGCCAGCAGCTTGGCCGTGTCCTCTGGAAACACCATATATTTT.

This chain uses TRBV7-9 with TRBJ2-7; D remains ambiguous. V lost 3 bases to trimming and J lost 4 bases, with 10 bases between them. Germline V gene data show CDR1 as SEHNR and CDR2 as FQNEAQ (reference sequence). The CDR3 spans 13 residues. In DNA form, the CDR3 reads TGTGCCAGCAGCTTCGGACGAAGGTACGAGCAGTACTTC. It yields the protein CASSFGRRYEQYF. The full variable domain, in which reference TRBV7-9 and TRBJ2-7 provide the parts outside the CDR3, is DTGVSQNPRHKITKRGQNVTFRCDPISEHNRLYWYRQTLGQGPEFLTYFQNEAQLEKSRLLSDRFSAERPKGSFSTLEIQRTEQGDSAMYLCASSFGRRYEQYFGPGTRLTVT.

This clone has only a few counts. The chain links TRBV6-1 to TRBJ1-5; D unclear. From germline, CDR1 is MNHNS and CDR2 SASEGT. The germline V and J ends were trimmed by 5 bases and 3 bases, with 8 bases remaining between them. CDR3 length: 13 amino acids. The CDR3 DNA is TGTGCCAGCAGTATAGGACCCAATCAGCCCCAGCATTTT. Residues: CASSIGPNQPQHF.

The rearrangement joins TRBV28 to TRBJ1-2; no clear D. Germline-derived CDR1 and CDR2 are MDHEN and SYDVKM. This CDR3 has 13 residues. V lost 3 bases and J 4 bases, leaving 9 bases between the germline ends. In DNA form, the CDR3 reads TGTGCCAGCAGTTTGGCAGTTCTCTATGGCTACACCTTC. It specifies CASSLAVLYGYTF.

The rearrangement joins TRBV4-1 to TRBJ1-2, with D possibly TRBD1 on 5 matching bases. CDR3 length equals 14 residues. Germline lookup yields CDR1 MGHRA and CDR2 YSYEKL. V was trimmed by 4 bases and J by 8 bases, leaving 17 bases between them. The CDR3 DNA reads as TGCGCCAGCAGCCCCTCGTGGGGGGAGCGAGGCTACACCTTC. Residues: CASSPSWGERGYTF.

V gene TRBV28 combines with J gene TRBJ2-3; D ambiguous. The CDR3 runs 13 residues. The germline gives CDR1 MDHEN, CDR2 SYDVKM. The V end was cut by 6 bases, the J end by 2 bases, with 9 bases between. The CDR3 DNA is TGTGCCAGCAGCGCACGGAACACAGATACGCAGTATTTT. It encodes CASSARNTDTQYF.

V is TRBV28 and J is TRBJ1-5; 7 bases match TRBD1. This CDR3 comprises 11 residues. Germline V gene lookup returns CDR1 MDHEN and CDR2 SYDVKM. Trimming at V came to 5 bases and at J to 15 bases, leaving 7 bases not matched to a gene. The CDR3 reads CASSAGGTWHF. As DNA, the CDR3 is TGTGCCAGCAGTGCAGGGGGTACTTGGCATTTT.

J is TRBJ1-1 and V is TRBV25-1; TRBD1 matches at 11 bases. Germline-derived CDR1 and CDR2 are MGHDK and SYGVNS. The V segment lost 4 bases and the J segment 3 bases; nucleotides outside the gene matches: 4. The CDR3 totals 15 residues. The DNA for the CDR3 is TGTGCCAGCAGTGCGTGGGACAGGGGGGACACTGAAGCTTTCTTT. It yields the protein CASSAWDRGDTEAFF.

This clone was found a few times. The V gene is TRBV7-6, the J gene TRBJ2-5; 7 nucleotides line up with TRBD1. This CDR3 is 15 amino acids long. The V gene's germline CDR1 is SGHVS and CDR2 FNYEAQ. Losses at the gene ends were 1 base for V and 2 bases for J; bases not matched to a gene: 4. As DNA, the CDR3 is TGTGCCAGCAGCTTAGGACAGGGTCTTCAAGAGACCCAGTACTTC. Translating it yields CASSLGQGLQETQYF.

This clone appeared once. This sequence joins TRBV27 and TRBJ2-3; 11 bases line up with TRBD1. This CDR3 contains 14 residues. Germline CDR1 and CDR2: MNHEY and SMNVEV (reference sequence). After removal of 6 bases from V and 5 bases from J, the junction contained 4 bases not matched to a gene. CDR3 residues: CASRLGQGGDTQYF. The CDR3 nucleotides read TGTGCCAGCAGATTGGGACAGGGGGGAGATACGCAGTATTTT.

The V gene is TRBV28, the J gene TRBJ2-2; 7 positions agree with TRBD1. The J segment lost 7 bases and the V segment lost 8 bases, leaving 7 bases of the junction unmatched. CDR3 length equals 13 residues. Germline V gene lookup returns CDR1 MDHEN and CDR2 SYDVKM. The CDR3 DNA sequence: TGTGCCAGCTGGGACAGATTCGACGGGGAGCTGTTTTTT. This gives the protein CASWDRFDGELFF.

This rearrangement joins TRBV11-2 to TRBJ2-6, with 7 positions matching TRBD1. There are 14 residues in the CDR3. Germline loops: CDR1 SGHAT, CDR2 FQNNGV. The junction had 3 bases not matched to a gene; V was cut back by 6 bases and J by 4 bases. CDR3 sequence (DNA): TGTGCCAGCAGGACAGGGTCCGGGGCCAACGTCCTGACTTTC. This encodes CASRTGSGANVLTF.

The V call is TRBV28, the J call TRBJ2-1; the match to TRBD1 covers 9 bases. V lost 5 bases to trimming and J lost 6 bases; unmatched junction nucleotides: 8. The CDR3 covers 15 residues. Germline CDR1 reads MDHEN; CDR2 reads SYDVKM. DNA for the CDR3: TGTGCCAGCAGTCGCCGGGACAGGGAGGGCAATGAGCAGTTCTTC. Its translation: CASSRRDREGNEQFF.

J is TRBJ2-7 and V is TRBV28, with D possibly TRBD2 on 6 matching bases. CDR3 length: 15 residues. V was clipped by 0 bases and J by 6 bases, with 15 bases between them. Germline V gene lookup returns CDR1 MDHEN and CDR2 SYDVKM. CDR3 bases: TGTGCCAGCAGTTTATGGGTGGGAGGTGTCGGCGAGCAGTACTTC. It yields the protein CASSLWVGGVGEQYF.

In the case of this clone: Germline and junction disagree at one end, which may indicate a read error. This chain joins TRBV28 and TRBJ2-6, with TRBD1 matching over 10 bases. Germline loops: CDR1 MDHEN, CDR2 SYDVKM. This CDR3 region has 15 residues. This chain's CDR3 is CASSSADRGDNVLTF. As DNA, the CDR3 is TGTGCCAGCAGTTCCGCGGACAGGGGGGACAACGTCCTGACTTTC. The full variable domain, its missing parts supplied by reference TRBV28 and TRBJ2-6, is DVKVTQSSRYLVKRTGEKVFLECVQDMDHENMFWYRQDPGLGLRLIYFSYDVKMKEKGDIPEGYSVSREKKERFSLILESASTNQTSMYLCASSSADRGDNVLTFGAGSRLTVL.

The genes are TRBV18 and TRBJ1-1; TRBD1 might be the D (5 bases). Trimming left V 6 bases short and J 2 bases short, with 10 bases between. CDR1 KGHSH and CDR2 LQKENI come from the germline V gene. CDR3 length: 13 amino acids. CDR3 bases: TGTGCCAGCTCGGGGGAAAGAAACACTGAAGCTTTCTTT. It specifies CASSGERNTEAFF.

The chain is built from TRBV5-1 and TRBJ2-1; 7 bases are a match to TRBD2. The junction had 3 bases not matched to a gene; V was cut back by 0 bases and J by 3 bases. CDR1 SGHRS and CDR2 YFSETQ come from the germline V gene. The CDR3 totals 15 residues. CDR3 residues: CASSLDSGGYNEQFF. CDR3 coding DNA: TGCGCCAGCAGCTTGGACTCGGGGGGCTACAATGAGCAGTTCTTC.

The chain couples TRBV5-6 to TRBJ2-7; 10 bases are shared with TRBD2. Trimming took 0 bases from V and 4 from J; bases not matched to a gene: 10. The germline gives CDR1 SGHDT, CDR2 YYEEEE. The CDR3 spans 17 residues. Written as DNA, the CDR3 is TGTGCCAGCAGCTTGGTAGGGGTCTCTAGCGGGAGTTACGAGCAGTACTTC. Its translation is CASSLVGVSSGSYEQYF.

The chain is built from TRBV4-1 and TRBJ1-1; D not resolved. Trimming left V 0 bases short and J 0 bases short, with 8 bases between. The CDR3 spans 15 residues. The germline CDR1 and CDR2 sequences are MGHRA and YSYEKL. CDR3 DNA: TGCGCCAGCAGCCAAGAAGGGCTCTTGAACACTGAAGCTTTCTTT. Protein sequence: CASSQEGLLNTEAFF.